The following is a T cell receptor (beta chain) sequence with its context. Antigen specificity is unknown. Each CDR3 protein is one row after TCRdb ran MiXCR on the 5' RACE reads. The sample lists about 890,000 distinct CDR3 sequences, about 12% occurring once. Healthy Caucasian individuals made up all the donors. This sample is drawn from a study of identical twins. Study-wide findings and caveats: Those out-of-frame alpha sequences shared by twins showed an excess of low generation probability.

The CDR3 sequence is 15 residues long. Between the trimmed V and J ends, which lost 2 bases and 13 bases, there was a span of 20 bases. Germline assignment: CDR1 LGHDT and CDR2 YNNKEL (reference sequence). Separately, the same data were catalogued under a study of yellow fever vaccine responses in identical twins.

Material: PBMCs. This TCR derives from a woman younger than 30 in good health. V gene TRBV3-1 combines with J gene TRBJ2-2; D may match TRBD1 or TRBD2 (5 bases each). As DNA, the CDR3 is TGTGCCAGCAGCCAACGCAGGGACCCCGGCGTTGGGCTGTTTTTT. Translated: CASSQRRDPGVGLFF.